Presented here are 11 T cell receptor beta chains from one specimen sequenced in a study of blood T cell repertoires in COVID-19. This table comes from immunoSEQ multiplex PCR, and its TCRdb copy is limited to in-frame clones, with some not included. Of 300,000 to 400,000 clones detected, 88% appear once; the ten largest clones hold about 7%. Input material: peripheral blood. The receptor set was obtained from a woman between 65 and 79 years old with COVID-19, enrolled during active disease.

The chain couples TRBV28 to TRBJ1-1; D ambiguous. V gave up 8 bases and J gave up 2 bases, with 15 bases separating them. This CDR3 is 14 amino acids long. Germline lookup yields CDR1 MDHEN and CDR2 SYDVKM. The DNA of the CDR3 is TGTGCCAGCTCTACCCCGGGGAGCAACACTGAAGCTTTCTTT. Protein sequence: CASSTPGSNTEAFF.

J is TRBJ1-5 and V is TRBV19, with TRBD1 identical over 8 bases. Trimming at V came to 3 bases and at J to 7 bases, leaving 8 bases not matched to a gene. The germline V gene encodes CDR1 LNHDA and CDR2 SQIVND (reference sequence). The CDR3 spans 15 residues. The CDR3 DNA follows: TGTGCCAGTAGTATGGTAGGACAGGGACAACAGCCCCAGCATTTT. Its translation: CASSMVGQGQQPQHF.

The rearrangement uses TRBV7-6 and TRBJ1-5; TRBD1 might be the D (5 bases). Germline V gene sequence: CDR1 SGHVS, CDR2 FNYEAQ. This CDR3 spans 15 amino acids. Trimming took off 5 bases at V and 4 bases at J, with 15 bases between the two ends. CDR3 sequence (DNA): TGTGCCAGCAGCCATAACAGGAGAGAAAATCAGCCCCAGCATTTT. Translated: CASSHNRRENQPQHF.

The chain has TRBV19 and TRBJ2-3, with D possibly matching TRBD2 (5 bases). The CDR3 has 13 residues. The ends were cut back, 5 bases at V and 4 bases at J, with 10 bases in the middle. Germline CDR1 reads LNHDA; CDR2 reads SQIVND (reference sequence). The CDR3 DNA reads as TGTGCCAGTAGTCTCGGACTGTCAGATACGCAGTATTTT. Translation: CASSLGLSDTQYF.

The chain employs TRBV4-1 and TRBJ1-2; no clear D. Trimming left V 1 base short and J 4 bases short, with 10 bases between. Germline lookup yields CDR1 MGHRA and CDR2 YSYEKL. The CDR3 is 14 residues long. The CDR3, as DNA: TGCGCCAGCAGCCAAGTCGGGGTGCTCTATGGCTACACCTTC. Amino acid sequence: CASSQVGVLYGYTF.

The CDR3 DNA sequence: TGCAGCGTTGGGGACAGGGATAGGTATGGCTACACCTTC. Translation: CSVGDRDRYGYTF. The chain is built from TRBV29-1 and TRBJ1-2, with TRBD1 matching 9 bases. V gave up 4 bases and J gave up 5 bases; unmatched junction bases: 5. This CDR3 contains 13 residues. The germline V gene has CDR1 SQVTM and CDR2 ANQGSEA.

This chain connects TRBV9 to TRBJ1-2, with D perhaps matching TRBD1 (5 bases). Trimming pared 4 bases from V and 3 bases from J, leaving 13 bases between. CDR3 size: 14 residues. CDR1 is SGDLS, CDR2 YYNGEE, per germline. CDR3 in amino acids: CASSPSATDYGYTF. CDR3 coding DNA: TGTGCCAGCAGCCCCTCAGCGACAGACTATGGCTACACCTTC.

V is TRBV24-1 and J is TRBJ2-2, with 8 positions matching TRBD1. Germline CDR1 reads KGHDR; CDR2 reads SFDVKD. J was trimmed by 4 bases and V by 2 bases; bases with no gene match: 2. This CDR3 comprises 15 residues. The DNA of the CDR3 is TGTGCCACCAGTGATTGGACAGGGTCCACCGGGGAGCTGTTTTTT. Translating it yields CATSDWTGSTGELFF.

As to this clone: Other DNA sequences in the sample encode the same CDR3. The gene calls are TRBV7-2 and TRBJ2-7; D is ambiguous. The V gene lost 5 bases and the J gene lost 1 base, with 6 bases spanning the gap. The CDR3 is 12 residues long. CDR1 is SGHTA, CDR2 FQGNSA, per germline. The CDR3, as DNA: TGTGCCAGCAGCCAGACTTCCTACGAGCAGTACTTC. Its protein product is CASSQTSYEQYF.

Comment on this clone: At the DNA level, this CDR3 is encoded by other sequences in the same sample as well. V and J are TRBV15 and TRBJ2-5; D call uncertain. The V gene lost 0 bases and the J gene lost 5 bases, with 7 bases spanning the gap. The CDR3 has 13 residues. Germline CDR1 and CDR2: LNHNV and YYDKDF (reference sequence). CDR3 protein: CATSRDSRETQYF. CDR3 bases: TGTGCCACCAGCAGAGATTCGCGCGAGACCCAGTACTTC.

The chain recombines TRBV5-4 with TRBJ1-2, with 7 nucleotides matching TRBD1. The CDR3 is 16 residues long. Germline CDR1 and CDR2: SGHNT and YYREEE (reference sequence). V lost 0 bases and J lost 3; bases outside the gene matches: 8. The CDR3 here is CASSLGDRHSYYGYTF. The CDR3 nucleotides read TGTGCCAGCAGCTTGGGGGACAGACATTCATACTATGGCTACACCTTC.